This T cell receptor (beta chain) was sequenced during a study of cytomegalovirus exposure and HLA in healthy donors. The PCR contained 60 Vbeta and 13 Jbeta primers. Data came from immunoSEQ multiplex PCR; TCRdb stores just in-frame clones and leaves some out. The sample consists of 170,000 or so clones, over 65% of them appearing once. CDR1 is SGHTA and CDR2 is FQGNSA in the germline V gene. The CDR3 has 13 residues. Trimming shortened V by 5 bases and J by 1 base, and 8 bases separated the two germline ends. This clonotype was sampled from a woman aged 30 to 39 in good health and CMV-seropositive. Input material: PBMCs. The chain uses TRBV7-2 and TRBJ1-2; D gene ambiguous. CDR3 sequence: CASSPEINYGYTF. CDR3 nucleotide sequence: TGTGCCAGCAGCCCCGAGATTAACTATGGCTACACCTTC. The entire variable domain, with the rest obtained from reference TRBV7-2 and TRBJ1-2, is as follows: GAGVSQSPSNKVTEKGKDVELRCDPISGHTALYWYRQSLGQGLEFLIYFQGNSAPDKSGLPSDRFSAERTGGSVSTLTIQRTQQEDSAVYLCASSPEINYGYTFGSGTRLTVV.